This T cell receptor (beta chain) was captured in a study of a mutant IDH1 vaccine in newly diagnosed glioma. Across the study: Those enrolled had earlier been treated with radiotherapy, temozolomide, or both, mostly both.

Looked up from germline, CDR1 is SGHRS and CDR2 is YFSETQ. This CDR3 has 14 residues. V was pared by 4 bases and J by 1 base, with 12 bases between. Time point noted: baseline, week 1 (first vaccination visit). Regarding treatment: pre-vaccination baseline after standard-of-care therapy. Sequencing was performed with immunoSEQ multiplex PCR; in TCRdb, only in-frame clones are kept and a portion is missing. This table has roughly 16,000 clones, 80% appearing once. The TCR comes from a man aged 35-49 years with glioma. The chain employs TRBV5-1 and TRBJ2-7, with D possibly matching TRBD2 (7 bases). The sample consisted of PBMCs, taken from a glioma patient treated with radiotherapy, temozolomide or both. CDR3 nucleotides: TGCGCCAGCAGCCCACAGGGAGGGTCCTACGAGCAGTACTTC. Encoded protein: CASSPQGGSYEQYF.